Shown below are 6 T cell receptor beta chains from a single sample sequenced in a study of regulatory T cells in long-lasting Graves disease. Construction of TCR beta libraries relied on iRepertoire HTBI primers and on Arm-PCR targeting CDR3 regions. TCRdb passed the multiplex PCR reads through MiXCR, listing each CDR3 protein once. This table holds fewer than 350,000 distinct CDR3 sequences, about a sixth found once. The time point was: newly diagnosed GD, antithyroid drugs for less than 3 months. Isolated PBMC RNA provided the starting material for the TCR library. The sequencing here drew on peripheral blood mononuclear cells (PBMCs), taken at new diagnosis, from a patient treated with antithyroid drugs. Receptors were obtained from a female donor with Graves disease.

This clonotype was recorded a few times. The chain recombines TRBV20-1 with TRBJ1-4, with unresolved D. V was pared by 2 bases and J by 1 base, with 5 bases between. CDR3 length equals 13 residues. Germline CDR1 DFQATT, CDR2 SNEGSKA (reference sequence). This chain's CDR3 is CSARWKTNEKLFF. The CDR3 bases are TGCAGTGCTAGATGGAAAACTAATGAAAAACTGTTTTTT.

There are many counts of this clonotype. The chain has TRBV14 and TRBJ2-5; D is possibly TRBD2 (6 bases). Per the germline V gene, CDR1 is SGHDN and CDR2 is FVKESK. The CDR3 extends over 16 amino acids. The ends were cut back, 1 base at V and 0 bases at J, with 12 bases in the middle. This chain's CDR3 is CASSQVKREYQETQYF. CDR3 coding DNA: TGTGCCAGCAGCCAAGTAAAACGGGAGTACCAAGAGACCCAGTACTTC.

CDR3 sequence (DNA): TGCAGTGCTAGAGATTTGCTAGCGGCTACCTACAATGAGCAGTTCTTC. Amino acid sequence: CSARDLLAATYNEQFF. The rearrangement links TRBV20-1 to TRBJ2-1, with 7 bases aligning to TRBD2. The junction had 7 bases not matched to a gene; V was cut back by 0 bases and J by 2 bases. The CDR3 spans 16 residues. The germline CDR1 and CDR2 sequences are DFQATT and SNEGSKA (reference sequence).

A few counts support this clonotype. This rearrangement joins TRBV28 to TRBJ2-2; 7 bases line up with TRBD1. After removal of 7 bases from V and 0 bases from J, the junction contained 8 bases not matched to a gene. Germline V gene lookup returns CDR1 MDHEN and CDR2 SYDVKM. The CDR3 extends over 16 amino acids. The CDR3 is CASTLQGIPNTGELFF. In DNA, the CDR3 is TGTGCCAGCACCCTACAGGGGATTCCGAACACCGGGGAGCTGTTTTTT. Supplemented by reference TRBV28 and TRBJ2-2, the full variable domain reads DVKVTQSSRYLVKRTGEKVFLECVQDMDHENMFWYRQDPGLGLRLIYFSYDVKMKEKGDIPEGYSVSREKKERFSLILESASTNQTSMYLCASTLQGIPNTGELFFGEGSRLTVL.

The chain recombines TRBV30 with TRBJ2-7, with 13 bases fitting TRBD2. Germline V lookup: CDR1 GTSNPN, CDR2 SVGIG (reference sequence). This CDR3 contains 13 residues. The V and J ends lost 5 bases and 7 bases, in that order; junction bases with no gene match: 5. The CDR3 DNA follows: TGTGCCTGGCGAAAGGGACTAGCGGGAGAGCAGTACTTC. Amino acids: CAWRKGLAGEQYF.

Concerning this clonotype itself: A much larger clone differs from this one at a single base, so this may be a read error. V and J are TRBV7-9 and TRBJ2-2; D unresolved. The CDR3 covers 12 residues. CDR1 and CDR2 from the germline V gene are SEHNR and FQNEAQ (reference sequence). The CDR3 reads CACSLEAGELFF. The CDR3, as DNA: TGTGCCTGCAGCTTAGAGGCCGGGGAGCTGTTTTTT.